This is a list of T cell receptor beta chains from one sample in a study of blood T cells in healthy people across ages. TCRdb re-derived calls from the 5' RACE reads in MiXCR, one entry per CDR3 protein. The sample holds some 1,800,000 distinct CDR3 sequences, about 39% seen once. The sample comprised blood. Receptors were obtained from a human donor in good health. Each CDR3 is given with its conserved first and last residue. D genes are given only for firm matches. Expanded clones get a size class; other rows say once, few or many, or leave the size out.

v_call	d_call	clone_size	j_call	cdr3_nt	cdr3_aa
TRBV4-3	-	-	TRBJ1-2	TGCGCCAGCAGCCAAGCGCTATCGGCTGTTAACTATGGCTACACCTTC	CASSQALSAVNYGYTF
TRBV7-2	-	-	TRBJ1-1	TGTGCCAGCAGCTTCGGGGCGCGGAAGAACACTGAAGCTTTCTTT	CASSFGARKNTEAFF
TRBV7-3	-	few	TRBJ2-3	TGTGCCAGCAGCCCAGTCGGATTTACAGATACGCAGTATTTT	CASSPVGFTDTQYF
TRBV2	TRBD1	few	TRBJ2-5	TGTGCCAGCAGTGGCGAGTCAGGGGGCAGGGAGACCCAGTACTTC	CASSGESGGRETQYF
TRBV7-6	-	-	TRBJ2-3	TGTGCCAGCAGGGGCAGTTCCTCTAGCACAGATACGCAGTATTTT	CASRGSSSSTDTQYF
TRBV4-2	-	-	TRBJ1-2	TGTGCCAGCAGCCTGGGGGTGACAGACTCTTATGGCTACACCTTC	CASSLGVTDSYGYTF
TRBV6-5	-	-	TRBJ2-3	TGTGCCAGCAACCCTGGGGTGGGGGGGCTGGATACGCAGTATTTT	CASNPGVGGLDTQYF
TRBV29-1	-	-	TRBJ1-1	TGCAGCGTCCTAACTTTGGGGGGAACAGGAAGTTATGGGAACACTGAAGCTTTCTTT	CSVLTLGGTGSYGNTEAFF
TRBV24-1	-	-	TRBJ1-1	TGTGCCACCAGTGTAGGGCGGAACACTGAAGCTTTCTTT	CATSVGRNTEAFF
TRBV20-1	-	-	TRBJ2-7	TGCAGTGCAGAAGGGGGGATCTACGAGCAGTACTTC	CSAEGGIYEQYF
TRBV5-1	TRBD1	once	TRBJ2-5	TGCGCCAGCAGCGTTGACAGGGGGGCGACCCAGTACTTC	CASSVDRGATQYF
TRBV12-3/TRBV12-4	-	many	TRBJ2-1	TGTGCCAGCAAGCCCAGACAGTACTCCTACAATGAGCAGTTCTTC	CASKPRQYSYNEQFF
TRBV7-8	-	few	TRBJ2-5	TGTGCCAGCAGCTCCGGTAGACTACTTCGGGAGACCCAGTACTTC	CASSSGRLLRETQYF
TRBV20-1	-	-	TRBJ2-1	TGCAGTGCTAGATTGTCCAGGTACAATGAGCAGTTCTTC	CSARLSRYNEQFF
TRBV9	-	few	TRBJ2-1	TGTGCCAGCAGCGTCTTCTCGCAGATAGCTGGCAATGAGCAGTTCTTC	CASSVFSQIAGNEQFF
TRBV7-2	-	-	TRBJ2-1	TGTGCCAGCAGCTTACTTGGGAGATACAATGAGCAGTTCTTC	CASSLLGRYNEQFF
TRBV7-9	TRBD1	-	TRBJ1-2	TGTGCCAGCAGCCCCCCGGGAGGGGGCCATGGCTACACCTTC	CASSPPGGGHGYTF
TRBV30	-	few	TRBJ1-5	TGTGCCTGGAGTCCCACTGGTCTGAGGAATCAGCCCCAGCATTTT	CAWSPTGLRNQPQHF